This record covers a single T cell receptor (beta chain). Antigen: not known. The same CDR3 is also encoded by other DNA sequences in this sample. This entry belongs to a study of shared clonotypes between healthy human individuals. Overall study findings and caveats: Clonotype sharing across donors was expected to vary with sequencing depth. Between a handful of donors, naive CD4 clonotypes were shared at a level of approximately 5%.

Sorted-subset replicate PCRs used about 200 ng DNA, tens of thousands of T cell genomes. The repertoire was sequenced with immunoSEQ multiplex PCR; TCRdb's copy has only in-frame clones and lacks some. The sample consists of approximately 2,300,000 clones, about nine tenths of them appearing once. The study drew all its donors from Caucasian adults living in Nashville, Tennessee. The V end was cut by 3 bases, the J end by 8 bases, with 7 bases between. CDR1 and CDR2 from the germline V gene are MDHEN and SYDVKM. The CDR3 length is 11 residues. The J gene is TRBJ1-2, the V gene TRBV28; D gene ambiguous. The sequence was obtained from a man aged 18-30 years in good health. Some clones in this sample may be carry-over from other donors' samples. Material for sequencing was naive CD4+ T cells from PBMCs. As for subset: CD45RA+ positively selected. The CDR3 sequence is CASSFRGGYTF. The CDR3 DNA reads as TGTGCCAGCAGTTTCCGCGGGGGCTACACCTTC.